This T cell receptor (beta chain) is from a study of Graves' ophthalmopathy and Graves' hyperthyroidism. Study details: Hyperthyroidism was classified as stable if no ophthalmopathy occurred within 18 months of follow-up.

Amplifying from RNA transcripts, the study obtained TCR beta CDR3 regions. RT-PCR with HTBI primers came first, then second-round multiplex PCR. TCRdb re-analysed the multiplex PCR reads in MiXCR, keeping a single row per CDR3 protein. Among approximately 540,000 distinct CDR3 sequences, about 40% were seen once, and the ten largest hold about 4%. This clonotype came up many times. What it binds is unknown. Points from the study as a whole: Thyroid clonotypes that were expanded above 0.001 frequency mostly also appeared in blood. The model predicted ophthalmopathy progression with about 71% sensitivity and around 72% specificity.

Germline CDR1 and CDR2: LGHNA and YNFKEQ. CDR3 size: 17 residues. The V end lost 2 bases, the J end lost 4 bases, and 17 bases lay between the germline ends. This TCR derives from an adult man with Graves' hyperthyroidism. The material sequenced was peripheral blood or thyroid tissue (not recorded which). The J gene is TRBJ1-4, the V gene TRBV4-2, with D hard to call. The chain's CDR3 is CASSQSPLYRSNEKLFF. CDR3 nucleotides: TGTGCCAGCAGCCAAAGTCCTCTTTATCGCAGTAATGAAAAACTGTTTTTT.